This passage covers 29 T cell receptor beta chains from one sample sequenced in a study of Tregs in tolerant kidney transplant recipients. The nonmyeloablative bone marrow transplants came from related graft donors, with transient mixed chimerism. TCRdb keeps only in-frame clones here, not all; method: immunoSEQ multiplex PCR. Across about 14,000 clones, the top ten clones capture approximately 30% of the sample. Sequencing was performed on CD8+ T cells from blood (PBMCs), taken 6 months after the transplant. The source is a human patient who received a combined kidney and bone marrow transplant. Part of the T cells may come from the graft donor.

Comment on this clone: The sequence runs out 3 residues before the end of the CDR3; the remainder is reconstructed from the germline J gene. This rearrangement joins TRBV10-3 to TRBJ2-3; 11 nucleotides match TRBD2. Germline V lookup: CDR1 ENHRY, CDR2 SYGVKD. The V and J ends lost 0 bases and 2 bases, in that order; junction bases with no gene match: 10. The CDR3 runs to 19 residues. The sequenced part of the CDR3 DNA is TGTGCCATCAGTGAGTCTGGGACTAGCGGAGACCCGGTCACAGATACG. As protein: CAISESGTSGDPVTDT. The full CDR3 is CAISESGTSGDPVTDTQYF.

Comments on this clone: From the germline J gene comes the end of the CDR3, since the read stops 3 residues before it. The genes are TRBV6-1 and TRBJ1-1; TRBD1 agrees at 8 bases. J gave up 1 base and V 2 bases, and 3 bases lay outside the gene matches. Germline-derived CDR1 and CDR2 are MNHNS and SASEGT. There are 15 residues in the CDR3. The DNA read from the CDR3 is TGTGCCAGCAGTGAACTAGGACAGGGGAACACTGAA. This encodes CASSELGQGNTE. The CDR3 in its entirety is CASSELGQGNTEAFF.

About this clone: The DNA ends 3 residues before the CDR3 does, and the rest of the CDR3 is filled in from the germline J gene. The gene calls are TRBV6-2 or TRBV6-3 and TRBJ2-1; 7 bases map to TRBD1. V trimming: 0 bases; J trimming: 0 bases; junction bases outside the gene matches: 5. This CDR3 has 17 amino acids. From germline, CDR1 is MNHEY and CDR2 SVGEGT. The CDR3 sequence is CASSYSGGQFSYNEQFF. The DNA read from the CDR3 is TGTGCCAGCAGTTACTCAGGGGGACAGTTCTCCTACAATGAG.

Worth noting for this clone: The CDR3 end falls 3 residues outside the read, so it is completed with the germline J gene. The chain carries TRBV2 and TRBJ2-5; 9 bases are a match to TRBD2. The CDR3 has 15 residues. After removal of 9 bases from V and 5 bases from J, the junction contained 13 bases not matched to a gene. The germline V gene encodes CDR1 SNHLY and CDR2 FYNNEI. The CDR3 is CARRASGTLWETQYF. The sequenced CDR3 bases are TGTGCCAGACGGGCTAGCGGGACTCTATGGGAGACC.

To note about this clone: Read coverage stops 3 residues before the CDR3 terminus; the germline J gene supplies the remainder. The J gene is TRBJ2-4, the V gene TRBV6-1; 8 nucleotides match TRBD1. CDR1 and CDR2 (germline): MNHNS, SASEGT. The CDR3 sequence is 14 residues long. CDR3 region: CASSDQTGAYGQYF. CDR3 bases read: TGTGCCAGCAGTGACCAGACAGGGGCCTATGGT.

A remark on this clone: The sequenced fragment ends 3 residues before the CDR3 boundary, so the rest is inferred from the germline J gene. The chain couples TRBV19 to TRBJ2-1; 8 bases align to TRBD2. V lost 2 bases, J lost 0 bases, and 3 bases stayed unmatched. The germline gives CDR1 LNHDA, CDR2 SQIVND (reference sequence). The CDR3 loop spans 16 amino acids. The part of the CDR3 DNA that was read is TGTGCCAGTAGTATAATCGGGACTAGCTCCTACAATGAG. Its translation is CASSIIGTSSYNE. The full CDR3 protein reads CASSIIGTSSYNEQFF.

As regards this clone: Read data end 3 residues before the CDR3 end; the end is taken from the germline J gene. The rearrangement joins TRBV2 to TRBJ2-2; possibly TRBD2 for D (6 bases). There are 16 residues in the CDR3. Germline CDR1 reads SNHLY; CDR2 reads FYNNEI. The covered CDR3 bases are TGTGCCAGCAGTCCCCAGGAGGGGCCGGCTAATGAAAAG. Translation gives CASSPQEGPANEK. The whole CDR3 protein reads CASSPQEGPANEKLFF.

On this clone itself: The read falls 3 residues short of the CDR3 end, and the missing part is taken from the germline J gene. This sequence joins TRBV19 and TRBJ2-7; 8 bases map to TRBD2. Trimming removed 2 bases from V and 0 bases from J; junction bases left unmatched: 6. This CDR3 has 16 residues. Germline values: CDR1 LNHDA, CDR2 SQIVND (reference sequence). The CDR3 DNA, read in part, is TGTGCCAGTAGTATAACGGGGGGGGATCCCTCCTACGAG. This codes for CASSITGGDPSYE. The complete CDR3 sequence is CASSITGGDPSYEQYF.

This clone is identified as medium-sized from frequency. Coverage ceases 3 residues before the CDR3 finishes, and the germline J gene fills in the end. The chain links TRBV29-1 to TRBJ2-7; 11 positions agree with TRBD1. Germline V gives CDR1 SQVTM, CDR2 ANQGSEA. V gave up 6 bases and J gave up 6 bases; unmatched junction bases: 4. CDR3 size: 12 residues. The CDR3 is CSVGTGGGEQYF. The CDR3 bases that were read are TGCAGCGTCGGGACAGGGGGTGGCGAG.

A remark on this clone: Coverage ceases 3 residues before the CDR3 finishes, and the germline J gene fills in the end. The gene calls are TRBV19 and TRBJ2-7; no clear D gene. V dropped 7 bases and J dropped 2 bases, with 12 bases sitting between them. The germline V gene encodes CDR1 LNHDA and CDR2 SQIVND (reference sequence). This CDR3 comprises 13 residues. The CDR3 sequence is CASTPGPTYEQYF. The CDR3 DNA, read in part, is TGTGCCAGTACCCCGGGTCCGACCTACGAG.

The covered CDR3 bases are TGTGCCATCAGTGGCGGGGGAGTTGGGAATACG. It yields the protein CAISGGGVGNT. The entire CDR3 sequence reads CAISGGGVGNTQYF. The J gene is TRBJ2-3, the V gene TRBV10-3; 7 bases line up with TRBD2. The CDR3 end falls 3 residues outside the read, so it is completed with the germline J gene. The germline CDR1 and CDR2 sequences are ENHRY and SYGVKD. Losses at the gene ends were 4 bases for V and 7 bases for J; bases not matched to a gene: 8. This CDR3 region has 14 residues.

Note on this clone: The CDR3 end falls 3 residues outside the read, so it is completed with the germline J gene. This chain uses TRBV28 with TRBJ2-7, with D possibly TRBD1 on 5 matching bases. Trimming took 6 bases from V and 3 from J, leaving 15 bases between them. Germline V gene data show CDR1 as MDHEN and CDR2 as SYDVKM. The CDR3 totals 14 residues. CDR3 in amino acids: CASSLGLQGYEQYF. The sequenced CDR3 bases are TGTGCCAGCAGCCTGGGGCTACAAGGCTACGAG.

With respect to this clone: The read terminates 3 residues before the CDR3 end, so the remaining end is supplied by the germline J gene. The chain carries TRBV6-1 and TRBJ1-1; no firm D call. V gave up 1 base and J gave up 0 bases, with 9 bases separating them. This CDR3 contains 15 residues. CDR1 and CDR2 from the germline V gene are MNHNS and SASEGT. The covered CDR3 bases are TGTGCCAGCAGTGAAGAGCCGCTATTGAACACTGAA. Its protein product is CASSEEPLLNTE. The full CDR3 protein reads CASSEEPLLNTEAFF.

CDR3 sequence reads: CASSQLAARGHNEQFF. The sequenced CDR3 bases are TGTGCCAGCAGTCAACTAGCGGCCCGAGGTCACAATGAG. The rearrangement joins TRBV2 to TRBJ2-1; 8 positions agree with TRBD2. The read terminates 3 residues before the CDR3 end, so the remaining end is supplied by the germline J gene. This CDR3 comprises 16 residues. From germline, CDR1 is SNHLY and CDR2 FYNNEI. Losses at the gene ends were 5 bases for V and 5 bases for J; bases not matched to a gene: 11.

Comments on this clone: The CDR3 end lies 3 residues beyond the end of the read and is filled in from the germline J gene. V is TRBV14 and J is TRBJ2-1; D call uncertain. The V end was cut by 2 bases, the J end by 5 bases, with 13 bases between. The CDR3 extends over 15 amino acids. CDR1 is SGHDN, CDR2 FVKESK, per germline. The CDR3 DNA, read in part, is TGTGCCAGCAGCCAATATGTCTCCAAGCACAATGAG. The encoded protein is CASSQYVSKHNE. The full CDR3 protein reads CASSQYVSKHNEQFF.

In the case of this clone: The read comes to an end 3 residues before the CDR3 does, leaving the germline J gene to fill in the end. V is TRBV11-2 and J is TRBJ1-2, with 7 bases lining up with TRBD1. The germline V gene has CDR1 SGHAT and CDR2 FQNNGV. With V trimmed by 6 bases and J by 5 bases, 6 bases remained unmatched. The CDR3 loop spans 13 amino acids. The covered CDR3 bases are TGTGCCAGCAGACGGACAGGAAAATATGGC. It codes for CASRRTGKYG. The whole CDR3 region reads CASRRTGKYGYTF.

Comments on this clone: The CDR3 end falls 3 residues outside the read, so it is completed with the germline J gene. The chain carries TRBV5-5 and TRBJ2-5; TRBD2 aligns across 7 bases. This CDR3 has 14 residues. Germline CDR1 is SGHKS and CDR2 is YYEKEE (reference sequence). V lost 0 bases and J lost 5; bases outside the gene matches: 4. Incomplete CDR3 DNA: TGTGCCAGCAGCTTGGTGGTTAGCGGGGAGACC. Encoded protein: CASSLVVSGET. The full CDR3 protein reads CASSLVVSGETQYF. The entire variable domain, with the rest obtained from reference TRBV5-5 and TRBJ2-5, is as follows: DAGVTQSPTHLIKTRGQQVTLRCSPISGHKSVSWYQQVLGQGPQFIFQYYEKEERGRGNFPDRFSARQFPNYSSELNVNALLLGDSALYLCASSLVVSGETQYFGPGTRLLVL.

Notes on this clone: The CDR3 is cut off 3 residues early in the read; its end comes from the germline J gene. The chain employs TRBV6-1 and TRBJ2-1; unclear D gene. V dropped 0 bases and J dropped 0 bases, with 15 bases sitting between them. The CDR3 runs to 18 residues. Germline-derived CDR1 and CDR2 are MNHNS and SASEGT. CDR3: CASSEARRWSSSYNEQFF. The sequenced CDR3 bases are TGTGCCAGCAGTGAAGCGCGAAGATGGTCTAGCTCCTACAATGAG.

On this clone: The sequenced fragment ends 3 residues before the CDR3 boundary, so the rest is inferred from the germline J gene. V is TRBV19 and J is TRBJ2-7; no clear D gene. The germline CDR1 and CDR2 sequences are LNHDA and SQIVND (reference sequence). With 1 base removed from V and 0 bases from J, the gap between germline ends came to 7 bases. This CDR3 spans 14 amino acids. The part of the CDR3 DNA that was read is TGTGCCAGTAGTATAGGAACAGACTCCTACGAG. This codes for CASSIGTDSYE. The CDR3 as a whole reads CASSIGTDSYEQYF.

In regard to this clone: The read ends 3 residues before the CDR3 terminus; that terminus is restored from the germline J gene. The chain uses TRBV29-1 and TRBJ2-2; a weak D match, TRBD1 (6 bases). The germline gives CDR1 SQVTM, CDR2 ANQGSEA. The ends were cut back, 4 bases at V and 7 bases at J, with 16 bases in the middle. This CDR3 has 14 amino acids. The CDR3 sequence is CSVADEGVGGELFF. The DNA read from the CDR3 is TGCAGCGTTGCGGATGAGGGGGTCGGCGGGGAG.

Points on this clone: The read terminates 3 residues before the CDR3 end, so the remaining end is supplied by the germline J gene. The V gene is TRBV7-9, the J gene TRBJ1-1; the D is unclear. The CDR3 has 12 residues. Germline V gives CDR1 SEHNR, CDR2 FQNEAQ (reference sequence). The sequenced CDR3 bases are TGTGCCAGCAGCCTAGGTCGGGTGGAA. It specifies CASSLGRVE. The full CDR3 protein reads CASSLGRVEAFF.

Incomplete CDR3 DNA: TGTGCCAGCAGTGACGCGGGATTAGTGGGGGGTCCCGGGGAG. Residues: CASSDAGLVGGPGE. The full CDR3 protein is CASSDAGLVGGPGELFF. The chain combines TRBV2 with TRBJ2-2, with D possibly matching TRBD2 (6 bases). The CDR3 is cut off 3 residues early in the read; its end comes from the germline J gene. Trimming took 3 bases from V and 6 from J, leaving 20 bases between them. This CDR3 spans 17 amino acids. Per the germline V gene, CDR1 is SNHLY and CDR2 is FYNNEI. Looking up the rest from reference TRBV2 and TRBJ2-2 gives the full variable domain: EPEVTQTPSHQVTQMGQEVILRCVPISNHLYFYWYRQILGQKVEFLVSFYNNEISEKSEIFDDQFSVERPDGSNFTLKIRSTKLEDSAMYFCASSDAGLVGGPGELFFGEGSRLTVL.

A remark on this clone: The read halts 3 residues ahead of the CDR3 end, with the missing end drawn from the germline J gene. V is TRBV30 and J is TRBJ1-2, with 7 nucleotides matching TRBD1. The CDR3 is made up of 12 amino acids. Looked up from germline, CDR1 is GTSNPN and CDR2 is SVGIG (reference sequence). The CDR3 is CAWSRQGEGYTF. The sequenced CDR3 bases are TGTGCCTGGAGTCGACAGGGTGAAGGC.

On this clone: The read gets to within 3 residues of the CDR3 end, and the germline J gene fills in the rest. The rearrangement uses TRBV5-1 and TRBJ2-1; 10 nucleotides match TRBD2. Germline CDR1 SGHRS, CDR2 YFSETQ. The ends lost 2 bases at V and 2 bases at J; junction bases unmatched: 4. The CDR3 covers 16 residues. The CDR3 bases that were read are TGCGCCAGCAGCTTTCCTAGCGGGGGCCCCTACAATGAG. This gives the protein CASSFPSGGPYNE. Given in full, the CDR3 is CASSFPSGGPYNEQFF.

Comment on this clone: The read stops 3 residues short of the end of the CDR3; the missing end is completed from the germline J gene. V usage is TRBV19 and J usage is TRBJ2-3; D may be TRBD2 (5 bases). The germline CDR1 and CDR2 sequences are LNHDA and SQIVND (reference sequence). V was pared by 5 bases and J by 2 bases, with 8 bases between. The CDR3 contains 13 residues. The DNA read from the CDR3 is TGTGCCAGTAGTCCCGGGGTCACAGATACG. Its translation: CASSPGVTDT. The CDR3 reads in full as CASSPGVTDTQYF.

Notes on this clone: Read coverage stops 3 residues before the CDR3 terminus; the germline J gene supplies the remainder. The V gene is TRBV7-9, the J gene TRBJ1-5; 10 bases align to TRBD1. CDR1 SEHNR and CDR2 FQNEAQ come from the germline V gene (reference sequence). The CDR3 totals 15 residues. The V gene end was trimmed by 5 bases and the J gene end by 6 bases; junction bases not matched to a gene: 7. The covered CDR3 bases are TGTGCCAGCAGCCCCCCGGGACAGGGGTTTCAGCCC. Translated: CASSPPGQGFQP. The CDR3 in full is CASSPPGQGFQPQHF. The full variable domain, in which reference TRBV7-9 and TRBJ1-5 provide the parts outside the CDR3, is DTGVSQNPRHKITKRGQNVTFRCDPISEHNRLYWYRQTLGQGPEFLTYFQNEAQLEKSRLLSDRFSAERPKGSFSTLEIQRTEQGDSAMYLCASSPPGQGFQPQHFGDGTRLSIL.

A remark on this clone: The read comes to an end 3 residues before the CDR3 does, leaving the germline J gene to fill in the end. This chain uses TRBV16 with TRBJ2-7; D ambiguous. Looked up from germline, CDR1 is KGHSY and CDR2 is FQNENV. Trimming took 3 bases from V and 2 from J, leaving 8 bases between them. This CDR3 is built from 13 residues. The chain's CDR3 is CASSHFSAYEQYF. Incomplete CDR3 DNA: TGTGCCAGCAGCCATTTTTCCGCCTACGAG.

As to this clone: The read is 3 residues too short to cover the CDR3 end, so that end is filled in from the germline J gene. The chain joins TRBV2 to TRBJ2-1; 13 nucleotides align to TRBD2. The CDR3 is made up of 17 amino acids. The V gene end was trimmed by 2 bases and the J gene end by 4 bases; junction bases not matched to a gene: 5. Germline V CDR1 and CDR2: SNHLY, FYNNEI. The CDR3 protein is CASSERPGLAGYNEQFF. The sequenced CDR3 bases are TGTGCCAGCAGTGAACGACCGGGACTAGCGGGGTACAATGAG.

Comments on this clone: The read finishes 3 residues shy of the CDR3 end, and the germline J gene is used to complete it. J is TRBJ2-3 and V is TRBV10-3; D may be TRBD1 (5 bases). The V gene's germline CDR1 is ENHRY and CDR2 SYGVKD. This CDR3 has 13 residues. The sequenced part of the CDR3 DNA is TGTGCCGCGGCTACAGGTTCCAATCAGCCG. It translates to CAAATGSNQP. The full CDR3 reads CAAATGSNQPQYF.